Following are 24 T cell receptor beta chains from one sample sequenced in a study of T cells in Graves' hyperthyroidism and ophthalmopathy. RNA transcripts yielded amplified TCR beta CDR3 regions. The study used the HTBI primer set for a first-round RT-PCR of the TCR CDR3. TCRdb recomputed calls from the multiplex PCR reads with MiXCR, one row per CDR3 protein. The sample shows about 520,000 distinct CDR3 sequences, around a quarter of them seen only once. Sample: blood. Receptors originate from a woman aged 30 to 39 with Graves' ophthalmopathy.

This clonotype was seen ten or more times. The chain carries TRBV27 and TRBJ1-2; possibly TRBD1 for D (6 bases). Trimming removed 5 bases at V and 6 bases at J, with 19 bases between. This CDR3 is built from 15 residues. Germline loops: CDR1 MNHEY, CDR2 SMNVEV (reference sequence). The CDR3 sequence: CASSPSTGSLDGYTF. Here the CDR3 DNA reads TGTGCCAGCAGTCCCTCTACAGGGTCGCTTGATGGCTACACCTTC.

At least ten counts were recorded for this clonotype. This chain connects TRBV15 to TRBJ2-5; a weak D match, TRBD1 (6 bases). V was trimmed by 1 base and J by 7 bases, leaving 13 bases between them. This CDR3 comprises 14 residues. Per the germline V gene, CDR1 is LNHNV and CDR2 is YYDKDF (reference sequence). The CDR3 is CATSRGTAPGTQYF. As DNA, the CDR3 is TGTGCCACCAGCAGAGGGACAGCTCCGGGGACCCAGTACTTC.

This clonotype was counted once. The chain uses TRBV6-5 and TRBJ1-6; D possibly corresponds to TRBD1 (6 bases). Deletions cut 0 bases from V and 5 bases from J, with 8 bases between. This CDR3 contains 15 residues. Germline CDR1 reads MNHEY; CDR2 reads SVGAGI. The CDR3 bases are TGTGCCAGCAGTTACTCCCAGGGGCATAATTCACCCCTCCACTTT. Translating it yields CASSYSQGHNSPLHF.

This clonotype was seen at least ten times. J is TRBJ2-5 and V is TRBV20-1, with 10 nucleotides matching TRBD1. Germline values: CDR1 DFQATT, CDR2 SNEGSKA (reference sequence). The CDR3 is 14 amino acids. CDR3 sequence reads: CRGSRDRGGETQYF. CDR3 in DNA: TGCAGGGGAAGCCGGGACAGGGGAGGGGAGACCCAGTACTTC.

This clonotype was detected many times. This rearrangement joins TRBV9 to TRBJ2-7; 10 bases align to TRBD1. CDR3 size: 19 residues. The ends lost 3 bases at V and 0 bases at J; junction bases unmatched: 15. Germline V lookup: CDR1 SGDLS, CDR2 YYNGEE. The DNA of the CDR3 is TGTGCCAGCAGCGCCGGGGCACGGGACAGGGGACTCATCTCCTACGAGCAGTACTTC. Protein product: CASSAGARDRGLISYEQYF.

A few counts support this clonotype. The chain joins TRBV6-1 to TRBJ2-7; D remains ambiguous. The V end lost 6 bases, the J end lost 0 bases, and 9 bases lay between the germline ends. There are 13 residues in the CDR3. CDR1 is MNHNS and CDR2 is SASEGT in the germline V gene. The CDR3 DNA is TGTGCCAGCAGGAAGGGCAGCTCCTACGAGCAGTACTTC. Translated, it gives CASRKGSSYEQYF.

The sample holds a few counts of this clonotype. The rearrangement links TRBV7-9 to TRBJ1-2, with D unclear. The CDR3 has 14 residues. Germline CDR1 is SEHNR and CDR2 is FQNEAQ (reference sequence). V was shortened by 5 bases and J by 5 bases, with 15 bases between the two germline ends. The CDR3 spells CASSPSSVNYGYTF. The CDR3, as DNA: TGTGCCAGCAGCCCCTCCTCAGTGAATTATGGCTACACCTTC. Combining the CDR3 with reference TRBV7-9 and TRBJ1-2 gives the whole variable domain DTGVSQNPRHKITKRGQNVTFRCDPISEHNRLYWYRQTLGQGPEFLTYFQNEAQLEKSRLLSDRFSAERPKGSFSTLEIQRTEQGDSAMYLCASSPSSVNYGYTFGSGTRLTVV.

This clonotype was detected only a few times. The chain combines TRBV18 with TRBJ2-7; tentative D call: TRBD2 (5 bases). The CDR3 covers 12 residues. Trimming cost V 6 bases and J 2 bases, with 8 bases left between them. Germline CDR1 reads KGHSH; CDR2 reads LQKENI. CDR3 region: CASSVGTYEQYF. DNA for the CDR3: TGTGCCAGCTCGGTCGGGACCTACGAGCAGTACTTC.

The CDR3 DNA sequence: TGTGCCAGCAGCTGGGATAGGAGGCTTGGGGGCTACACCTTC. Translation gives CASSWDRRLGGYTF. The rearrangement uses TRBV5-5 and TRBJ1-2, with D unclear. The CDR3 loop spans 14 amino acids. The germline gives CDR1 SGHKS, CDR2 YYEKEE (reference sequence). The V end lost 3 bases, the J end lost 8 bases, and 17 bases lay between the germline ends.

There are many counts of this clonotype. This chain uses TRBV5-1 with TRBJ2-7, with 7 bases identical to TRBD2. The germline V gene encodes CDR1 SGHRS and CDR2 YFSETQ. The CDR3 is 14 amino acids. V shed 3 bases and J 2 bases; nucleotides not matched to a gene: 5. The CDR3 DNA is TGCGCCAGCAGCTCGACTAGCTTCGCCTACGAGCAGTACTTC. It is translated as CASSSTSFAYEQYF.

This clonotype was seen a handful of times. This chain uses TRBV5-1 with TRBJ2-7; 7 bases align to TRBD1. The CDR3 covers 15 residues. The ends lost 1 base at V and 1 base at J; junction bases unmatched: 5. Germline loops: CDR1 SGHRS, CDR2 YFSETQ. CDR3 residues: CASSLRGPESYEQYF. CDR3 bases: TGCGCCAGCAGCTTGAGGGGGCCGGAGTCCTACGAGCAGTACTTC. The full variable domain, in which reference TRBV5-1 and TRBJ2-7 provide the parts outside the CDR3, is KAGVTQTPRYLIKTRGQQVTLSCSPISGHRSVSWYQQTPGQGLQFLFEYFSETQRNKGNFPGRFSGRQFSNSRSEMNVSTLELGDSALYLCASSLRGPESYEQYFGPGTRLTVT.

This clonotype was counted many times. The chain combines TRBV6-1 with TRBJ1-1, with D possibly being TRBD1 (5 bases). Deletions cut 2 bases from V and 4 bases from J, with 8 bases between. Germline V gene data show CDR1 as MNHNS and CDR2 as SASEGT. There are 13 residues in the CDR3. The DNA for the CDR3 is TGTGCCAGCAGTGAACGAGGGGTCACTGAAGCTTTCTTT. Its translation is CASSERGVTEAFF.

Notes on this clonotype: Because the CDR3 is missing its conserved closing phenylalanine or tryptophan, this is likely a read error. The limits of the CDR3 on the DNA are not certain, so only TCRdb's listed CDR3 is given. The chain links TRBV5-1 to TRBJ1-2; TRBD1, the D gene given by the table, was not confirmed from the DNA. Germline V CDR1 and CDR2: SGHRS, YFSETQ. The CDR3 is 14 amino acids long, termini counted. This CDR3 is CASSPGTANYGYTV.

At least ten counts were recorded for this clonotype. V and J are TRBV12-3 or TRBV12-4 and TRBJ1-2; D gene unclear. Trimming took off 2 bases at V and 4 bases at J, with 5 bases between the two ends. The CDR3 runs 12 residues. This CDR3 reads CASSLTSYGYTF. The CDR3 DNA follows: TGTGCCAGCAGTTTAACCAGCTATGGCTACACCTTC.

The rearrangement uses TRBV7-2 and TRBJ2-2, with a tentative D call TRBD2 (7 bases). Germline V gene lookup returns CDR1 SGHTA and CDR2 FQGNSA. V shed 0 bases and J shed 6 bases, with 11 bases lying between them. The CDR3 is 15 amino acids. In DNA, the CDR3 is TGTGCCAGCAGCTTAGCGGGGGGGCCCGCCGGGGAGCTGTTTTTT. It specifies CASSLAGGPAGELFF.

This clonotype was detected ten times or more. The chain is built from TRBV27 and TRBJ2-6; TRBD1 matches at 8 bases. Germline values: CDR1 MNHEY, CDR2 SMNVEV (reference sequence). V gave up 3 bases and J gave up 2 bases; unmatched junction bases: 0. The CDR3 extends over 15 amino acids. In DNA, the CDR3 is TGTGCCAGCAGTTTGACAGGGGCTGGGGCCAACGTCCTGACTTTC. It is translated as CASSLTGAGANVLTF.

This clonotype was observed many times. J is TRBJ1-1 and V is TRBV11-1, with D unresolved. Germline values: CDR1 SGHAT, CDR2 FQDESV (reference sequence). V was pared by 5 bases and J by 7 bases, with 29 bases between. The CDR3 consists of 18 residues. CDR3 sequence (DNA): TGTGCCAGCAGCCGGGATTTAGGTGGGGTTTTCCCAAGAGGTGAAGCTTTCTTT. Translating gives CASSRDLGGVFPRGEAFF.

The chain uses TRBV14 and TRBJ2-7, with no clear D. V lost 1 base and J lost 11, with 3 bases in between. Germline assignment: CDR1 SGHDN and CDR2 FVKESK. This CDR3 region has 9 residues. CDR3 coding DNA: TGTGCCAGCAGCCAAGGAGAGTACTTC. It specifies CASSQGEYF.

The chain couples TRBV12-3 or TRBV12-4 to TRBJ1-2; D unresolved. The CDR3 is 13 amino acids. Trimming took 3 bases from V and 4 from J, leaving 9 bases between them. CDR3 coding DNA: TGTGCCAGCAGTTTGAAAGCAGGCTATGGCTACACCTTC. Amino acid sequence: CASSLKAGYGYTF.

The rearrangement joins TRBV12-3 or TRBV12-4 to TRBJ1-2, with 10 bases that match TRBD1. V gave up 6 bases and J gave up 8 bases; unmatched junction bases: 9. This CDR3 has 14 residues. In DNA, the CDR3 is TGTGCCAGCAGCGGGACAGGGGATGGGTTCGGCTACACCTTC. It encodes CASSGTGDGFGYTF.

This clonotype was found many times. The chain recombines TRBV5-1 with TRBJ2-5; 9 nucleotides agree with TRBD2. Germline CDR1 and CDR2: SGHRS and YFSETQ. Trimming removed 7 bases from V and 2 bases from J; junction bases left unmatched: 3. The CDR3 is made up of 13 amino acids. The CDR3 spells CASASGGQETQYF. For the CDR3, the DNA is TGCGCCAGCGCAAGCGGGGGGCAAGAGACCCAGTACTTC.

This clonotype has only a few counts. This rearrangement joins TRBV28 to TRBJ2-5; 11 nucleotides agree with TRBD2. The CDR3 extends over 18 amino acids. Trimming took 7 bases from V and 5 from J; bases not matched to a gene: 18. Germline V CDR1 and CDR2: MDHEN, SYDVKM. Written as DNA, the CDR3 is TGTGCCAGCACCGCCACAGGGGGCCTAGCGGGAGGAGTGGAGACCCAGTACTTC. Amino acids: CASTATGGLAGGVETQYF.

This clonotype was counted between two and nine times. The rearrangement joins TRBV7-6 to TRBJ1-1; D gene uncertain. The CDR3 runs 15 residues. The V end was cut by 2 bases, the J end by 2 bases, with 12 bases between. Germline-derived CDR1 and CDR2 are SGHVS and FNYEAQ. CDR3 sequence (DNA): TGTGCCAGCAGCTTAAGGGAGGTAGACAACACTGAAGCTTTCTTT. Encoded protein: CASSLREVDNTEAFF.

This clonotype was observed many times. The chain employs TRBV11-3 and TRBJ2-7; D might be TRBD1 or TRBD2, each matching 5 bases. Trimming took off 2 bases at V and 5 bases at J, with 10 bases between the two ends. CDR3 length: 13 residues. The germline gives CDR1 SGHNT, CDR2 YENEEA. The DNA of the CDR3 is TGTGCCAGCAGCTTACAAAGGGACCACGAGCAGTACTTC. This sequence encodes CASSLQRDHEQYF.